This TCR beta chain derives from a study of blood T cell repertoires in COVID-19. Study-level information: Some COVID-19 samples were acute and others convalescent; all came from the United States, Italy and Spain. From T cells, B-cell-depleted T cells, or PBMCs came the material, which was cDNA or gDNA.

Authors' data handling: Using reference gene primer amplification, nucleated cell counts were estimated. Sequenced by immunoSEQ multiplex PCR; TCRdb stores in-frame clones only, minus some. The V and J calls and clone size come from that table; D and trimming were worked out from the DNA. This sample has 150,000 or so clones, with 86% found just once. The sequenced sample was peripheral blood. The sequence was obtained from a woman in her sixties with acute or convalescent COVID-19.

In DNA form, the CDR3 reads TGTGCCAGTAGTAGGCGGGGTCGGGTCACAGATACGCAGTATTTT. Amino acid sequence: CASSRRGRVTDTQYF. This sequence joins TRBV19 and TRBJ2-3; perhaps TRBD2 as D (6 bases). This CDR3 has 15 residues. The V end lost 4 bases, the J end lost 2 bases, and 13 bases lay between the germline ends. Germline CDR1 reads LNHDA; CDR2 reads SQIVND (reference sequence).